This record looks at one T cell receptor (beta chain) sequence and its context. With a J-beta primer mix and a sample-barcoded 5' primer, a second PCR ran roughly 6 to 12 cycles. MiXCR was run by TCRdb on the 5' RACE reads, yielding one entry per CDR3 protein. The table has about 1,400,000 distinct CDR3 sequences, approximately 60% seen once. This sample is drawn from a study of blood T cells in healthy people across ages. Across the whole study: Template switching captured about one barcoded beta molecule per two T cells.

The CDR3 sequence is 14 residues long. Germline CDR1 and CDR2: DFQATT and SNEGSKA (reference sequence). Losses at the gene ends were 5 bases for V and 5 bases for J; bases not matched to a gene: 10. What was sequenced was blood. The chain couples TRBV20-1 to TRBJ1-2, with 8 nucleotides matching TRBD1. The sequence derives from a man aged 18 to 30 in good health. CDR3 sequence: CSALPGQEIYGYTF. The DNA of the CDR3 is TGCAGTGCTTTGCCGGGACAGGAAATATATGGCTACACCTTC.